The clone carrying this TCR beta chain was seen many times. Antigen: not known. Described treatment: PENTA 11 planned treatment interruption arm or continuous ART arm. A 3' RACE protocol on RNA, with unique molecular identifiers, produced the TCR library. TCRdb re-analysed the 3' RACE reads in MiXCR, keeping a single row per CDR3 protein. The sample carries 40,000 or so distinct CDR3 sequences, approximately 7% recorded once. The source of the sample is a study of HIV-infected children after antiretroviral therapy interruption. In the study overall: Continuous-treatment children had median age approximately 8 years, interruption roughly 9.5 years. Interruption-arm sampling covered weeks 0, 12, interruption end (24 or 48), and about 3 years post-study. Study findings and constraints: Naive CD4+ CDR3 sharing between time points fell after interruption began.

CDR1 is KGHDR, CDR2 SFDVKD, per germline. The CDR3 has 13 amino acids. The junction had 6 bases not matched to a gene; V was cut back by 4 bases and J by 8 bases. Sample: CD45RA+ CD4+ T cells from PBMCs, pooled from several time points, taken from a donor given antiretroviral therapy, either interrupted or continuous. Subset denoted: naive CD4+ CD45RA+ CD45RO- T cells. This receptor was taken from a pool of human donors with HIV. This sequence joins TRBV24-1 and TRBJ1-1, with 7 bases identical to TRBD1. The CDR3 spells CATSEPGTDEAFF. As DNA, the CDR3 is TGTGCCACCAGTGAACCCGGGACAGACGAAGCTTTCTTT.